Listed here are 7 T cell receptor beta chains from one sample, sequenced in a study of untreated major depressive disorder. Findings and caveats of the study: Depressed patients' CD4+ T cells carried increased TRBV05-01 (Vbeta 5.1) usage versus control CD4+ T cells.

TCRdb's table, derived via immunoSEQ multiplex PCR, lists solely in-frame clones and lacks some. Among about 27,000 clones listed, approximately 91% were seen once. No antigens are known for them. The sequenced sample consisted of CD4+ T cells from PBMCs. These receptors all come from a woman in her 30s with major depressive disorder.

This chain joins TRBV25-1 and TRBJ2-2, with unresolved D. Germline V gene sequence: CDR1 MGHDK, CDR2 SYGVNS. V was cut by 3 bases and J by 1 base, with 6 bases left in between. This CDR3 is built from 14 residues. CDR3 in amino acids: CASSDTGNTGELFF. The CDR3 DNA follows: TGTGCCAGCAGTGATACCGGGAACACCGGGGAGCTGTTTTTT.

J is TRBJ1-1 and V is TRBV6-5, with unresolved D. V was clipped by 0 bases and J by 6 bases, with 8 bases between them. CDR1 is MNHEY, CDR2 SVGAGI, per germline. This CDR3 region has 13 residues. The CDR3 reads CASSYSMVSEAFF. In nucleotides, the CDR3 is TGTGCCAGCAGTTACTCGATGGTCTCTGAAGCTTTCTTT.

The V gene is TRBV28, the J gene TRBJ1-2; 7 bases align to TRBD1. V lost 5 bases, J lost 0 bases, and 6 bases stayed unmatched. The CDR3 runs 15 residues. The germline CDR1 and CDR2 sequences are MDHEN and SYDVKM. For the CDR3, the DNA is TGTGCCAGCAGTCGACAGGGTCTTACTAACTATGGCTACACCTTC. Translated, it gives CASSRQGLTNYGYTF.

The V call is TRBV7-2, the J call TRBJ2-2; D may be TRBD1 (6 bases). The V gene's germline CDR1 is SGHTA and CDR2 FQGNSA. V was cut by 1 base and J by 4 bases, with 10 bases left in between. CDR3 size: 15 residues. DNA of the CDR3: TGTGCCAGCAGCTTAGTAGGGGGAACCACCGGGGAGCTGTTTTTT. Amino acid sequence: CASSLVGGTTGELFF.

This clone showed up just once. This chain connects TRBV5-1 to TRBJ1-4; 7 bases map to TRBD1. Trimming cost V 2 bases and J 2 bases; bases outside gene matches: 6. The CDR3 is 16 amino acids. In germline, CDR1 is SGHRS, CDR2 YFSETQ. CDR3 sequence reads: CASSLRGQATNEKLFF. The DNA for the CDR3 is TGCGCCAGCAGCTTAAGGGGGCAGGCGACTAATGAAAAACTGTTTTTT.

The V and J genes are TRBV19 and TRBJ2-2; the match to TRBD2 covers 10 bases. The germline gives CDR1 LNHDA, CDR2 SQIVND (reference sequence). The V and J ends lost 7 bases and 0 bases, in that order; junction bases with no gene match: 2. The CDR3 sequence is 15 residues long. Here the CDR3 DNA reads TGTGCCAGTACCGGACTAGCGGCGAACACCGGGGAGCTGTTTTTT. It translates to CASTGLAANTGELFF.

This chain uses TRBV10-1 with TRBJ2-2; maybe TRBD2 (6 bases). Germline V gene data show CDR1 as WNHNN and CDR2 as SYGVQD (reference sequence). The CDR3 runs to 16 residues. V lost 10 bases and J lost 3, with 21 bases in between. The CDR3 here is CATLKLREIDTGELFF. The CDR3 region has the DNA TGCGCCACCTTAAAACTTCGGGAGATAGACACCGGGGAGCTGTTTTTT.